This TCR beta chain stems from a study of vaccination and CD4 T cells after COVID-19. Study-level information: Stimulation used overlapping spike peptides from SARS-CoV-2, HCoV-NL63, HCoV-OC43 and HCoV-229E. The study, taken as a whole, reports: Spike mono-reactivity was found in 304 of the 307 vaccine-specific clones identified in convalescent patients.

The sample's treatment: roughly 10-day PBMC culture with coronavirus spike peptide pools or control peptides (ViraFEST assay). As concerns this clonotype: The antigen is unknown.

Cultured CD4+ T cell DNA underwent sequencing with the Oncomine TCR Beta short-read assay. Once CD4+ T cells had been cultured, genomic DNA was extracted from them. TCRdb recomputed calls from the PCR reads with MiXCR, one row per CDR3 protein. The data show about 21,000 distinct CDR3 sequences, roughly 56% seen once. The specimen sequenced was CD4+ T cells from blood, cultured in vitro. The source is a human donor who had recovered from COVID-19.

The CDR3 DNA reads TGTGCCAGCAGTTTGGATCCTGGGGCAAAAGCTTTCTTT. Its translation: CASSLDPGAKAFF. The chain links TRBV28 to TRBJ1-1; D is possibly TRBD1 (5 bases). The CDR3 spans 13 residues. Trimming took off 3 bases at V and 9 bases at J, with 14 bases between the two ends. Germline CDR1 reads MDHEN; CDR2 reads SYDVKM.